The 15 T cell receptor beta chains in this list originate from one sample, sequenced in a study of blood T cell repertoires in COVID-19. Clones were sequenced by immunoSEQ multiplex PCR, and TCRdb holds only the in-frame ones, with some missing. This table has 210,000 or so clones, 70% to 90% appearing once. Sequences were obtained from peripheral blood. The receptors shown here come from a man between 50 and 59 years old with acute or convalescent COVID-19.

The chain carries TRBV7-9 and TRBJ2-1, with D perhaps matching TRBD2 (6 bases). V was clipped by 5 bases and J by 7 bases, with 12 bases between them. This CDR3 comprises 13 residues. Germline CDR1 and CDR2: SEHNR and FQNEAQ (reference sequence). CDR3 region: CASSRRGMNEQFF. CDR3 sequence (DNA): TGTGCCAGCAGCCGACGGGGGATGAATGAGCAGTTCTTC.

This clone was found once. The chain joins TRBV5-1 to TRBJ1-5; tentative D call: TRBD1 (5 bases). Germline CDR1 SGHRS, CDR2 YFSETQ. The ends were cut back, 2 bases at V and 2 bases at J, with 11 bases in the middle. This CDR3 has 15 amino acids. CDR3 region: CASSLQAGGNQPQHF. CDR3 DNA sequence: TGCGCCAGCAGCTTACAGGCTGGGGGCAATCAGCCCCAGCATTTT.

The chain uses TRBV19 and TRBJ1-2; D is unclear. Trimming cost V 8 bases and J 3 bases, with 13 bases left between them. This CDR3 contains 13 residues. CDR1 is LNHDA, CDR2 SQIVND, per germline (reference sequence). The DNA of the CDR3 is TGTGCCAGTTTCGAGGACTTGGACTATGGCTACACCTTC. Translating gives CASFEDLDYGYTF.

The CDR3 nucleotides read TGTGCCAGCAGTGAAAAACCTAACTCCTACGAGCAGTACTTC. Protein product: CASSEKPNSYEQYF. The V and J genes are TRBV6-1 and TRBJ2-7; no firm D call. This CDR3 spans 14 amino acids. CDR1 is MNHNS, CDR2 SASEGT, per germline. Between the trimmed V and J ends, which lost 2 bases and 0 bases, there was a span of 8 bases.

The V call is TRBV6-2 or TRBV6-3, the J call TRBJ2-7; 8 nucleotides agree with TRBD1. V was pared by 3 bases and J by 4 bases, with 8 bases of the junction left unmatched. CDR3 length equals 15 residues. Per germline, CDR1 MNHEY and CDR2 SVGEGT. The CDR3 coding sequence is TGTGCCAGCAGTTATGAGGCAGGGGGCGCTTACGAGCAGTACTTC. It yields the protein CASSYEAGGAYEQYF.

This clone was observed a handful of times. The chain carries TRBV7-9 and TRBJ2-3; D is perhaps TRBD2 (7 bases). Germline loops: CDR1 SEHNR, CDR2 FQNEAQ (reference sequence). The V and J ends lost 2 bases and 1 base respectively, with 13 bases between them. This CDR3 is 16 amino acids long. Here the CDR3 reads CASSLIRGARTDTQYF. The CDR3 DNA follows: TGTGCCAGCAGCTTAATACGGGGGGCCCGCACAGATACGCAGTATTTT.

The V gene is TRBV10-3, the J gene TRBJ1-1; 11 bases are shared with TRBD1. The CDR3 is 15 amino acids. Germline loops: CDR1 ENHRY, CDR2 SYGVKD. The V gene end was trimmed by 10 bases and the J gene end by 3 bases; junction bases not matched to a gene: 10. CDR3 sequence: CATMDRGRVDTEAFF. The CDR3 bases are TGTGCCACCATGGACAGGGGGCGGGTTGACACTGAAGCTTTCTTT.

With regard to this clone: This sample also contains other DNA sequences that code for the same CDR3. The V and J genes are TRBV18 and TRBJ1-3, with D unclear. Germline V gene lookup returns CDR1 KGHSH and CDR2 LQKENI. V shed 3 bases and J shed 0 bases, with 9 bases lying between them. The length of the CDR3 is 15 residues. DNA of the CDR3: TGTGCCAGCTCACCGGTAGATAACTCTGGAAACACCATATATTTT. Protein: CASSPVDNSGNTIYF.

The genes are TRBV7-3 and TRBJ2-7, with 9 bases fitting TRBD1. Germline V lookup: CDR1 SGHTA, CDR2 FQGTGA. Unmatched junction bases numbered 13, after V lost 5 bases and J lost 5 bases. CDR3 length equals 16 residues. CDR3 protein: CASSPSGGTGLNEQYF. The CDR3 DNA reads TGTGCCAGCAGCCCGTCTGGCGGGACAGGGCTAAACGAGCAGTACTTC.

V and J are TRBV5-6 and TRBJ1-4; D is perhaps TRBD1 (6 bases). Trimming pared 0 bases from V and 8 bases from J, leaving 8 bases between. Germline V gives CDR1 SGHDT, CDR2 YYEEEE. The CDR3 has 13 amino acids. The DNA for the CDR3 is TGTGCCAGCAGCTTGGCTACAGGGGAAAAACTGTTTTTT. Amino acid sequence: CASSLATGEKLFF.

The CDR3 nucleotides read TGTGCCAGCAGTTACGGAGGATGGGGAGGTGAGCAGTTCTTC. Amino acids: CASSYGGWGGEQFF. The chain employs TRBV27 and TRBJ2-1; D might be TRBD2 (6 bases). The CDR3 loop spans 14 amino acids. Germline assignment: CDR1 MNHEY and CDR2 SMNVEV (reference sequence). V was pared by 4 bases and J by 9 bases, with 16 bases between.

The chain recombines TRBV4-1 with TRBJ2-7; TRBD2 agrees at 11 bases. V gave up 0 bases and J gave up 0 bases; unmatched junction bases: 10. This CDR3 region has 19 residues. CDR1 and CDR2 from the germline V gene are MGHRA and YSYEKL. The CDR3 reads CASSQDFNSGGASSYEQYF. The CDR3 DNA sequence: TGCGCCAGCAGCCAAGATTTTAATAGCGGGGGGGCGAGCTCCTACGAGCAGTACTTC.

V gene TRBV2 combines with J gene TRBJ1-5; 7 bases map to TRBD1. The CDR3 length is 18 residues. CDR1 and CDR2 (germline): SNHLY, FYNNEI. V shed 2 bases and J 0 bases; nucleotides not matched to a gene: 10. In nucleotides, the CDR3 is TGTGCCAGCAGTGAATCCTCGGGACAGATATATAGCAATCAGCCCCAGCATTTT. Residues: CASSESSGQIYSNQPQHF. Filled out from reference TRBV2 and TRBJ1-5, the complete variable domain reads EPEVTQTPSHQVTQMGQEVILRCVPISNHLYFYWYRQILGQKVEFLVSFYNNEISEKSEIFDDQFSVERPDGSNFTLKIRSTKLEDSAMYFCASSESSGQIYSNQPQHFGDGTRLSIL.

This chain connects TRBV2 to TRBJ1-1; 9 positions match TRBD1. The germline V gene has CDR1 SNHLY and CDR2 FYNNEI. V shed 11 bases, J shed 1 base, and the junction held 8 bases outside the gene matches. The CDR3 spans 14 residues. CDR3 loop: CARRSTGGNTEAFF. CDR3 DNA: TGTGCCCGACGTTCGACAGGGGGGAACACTGAAGCTTTCTTT.

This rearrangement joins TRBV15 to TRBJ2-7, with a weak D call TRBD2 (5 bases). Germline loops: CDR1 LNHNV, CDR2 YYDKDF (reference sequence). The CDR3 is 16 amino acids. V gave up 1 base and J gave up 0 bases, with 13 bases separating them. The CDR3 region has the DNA TGTGCCACCAGCAGAGGGAGAGGACTGATCTCCTACGAGCAGTACTTC. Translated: CATSRGRGLISYEQYF.